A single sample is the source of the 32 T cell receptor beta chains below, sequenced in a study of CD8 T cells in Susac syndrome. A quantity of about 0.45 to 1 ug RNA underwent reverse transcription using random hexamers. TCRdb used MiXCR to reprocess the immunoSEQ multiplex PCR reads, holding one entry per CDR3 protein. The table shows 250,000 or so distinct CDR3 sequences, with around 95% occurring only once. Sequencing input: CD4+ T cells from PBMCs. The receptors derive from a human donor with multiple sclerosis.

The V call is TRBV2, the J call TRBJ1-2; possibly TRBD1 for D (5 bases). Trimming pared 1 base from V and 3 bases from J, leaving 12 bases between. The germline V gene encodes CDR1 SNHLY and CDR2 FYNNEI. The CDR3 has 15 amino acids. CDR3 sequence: CASSEDLGRDYGYTF. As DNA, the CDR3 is TGTGCCAGCAGTGAAGATCTGGGGCGGGACTATGGCTACACCTTC.

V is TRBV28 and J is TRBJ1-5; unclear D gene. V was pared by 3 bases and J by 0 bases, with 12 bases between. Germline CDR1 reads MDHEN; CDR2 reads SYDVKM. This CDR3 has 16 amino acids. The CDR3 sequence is CASSLVGRHSNQPQHF. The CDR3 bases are TGTGCCAGCAGTTTGGTGGGGAGGCATAGCAATCAGCCCCAGCATTTT.

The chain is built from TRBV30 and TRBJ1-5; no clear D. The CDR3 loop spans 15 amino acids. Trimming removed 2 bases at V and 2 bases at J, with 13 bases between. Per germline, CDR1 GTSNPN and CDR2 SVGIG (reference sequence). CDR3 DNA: TGTGCCTGGAGTTCCGGGCCTTTTGGCAATCAGCCCCAGCATTTT. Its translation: CAWSSGPFGNQPQHF. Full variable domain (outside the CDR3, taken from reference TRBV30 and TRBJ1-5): SQTIHQWPATLVQPVGSPLSLECTVEGTSNPNLYWYRQAAGRGLQLLFYSVGIGQISSEVPQNLSASRPQDRQFILSSKKLLLSDSGFYLCAWSSGPFGNQPQHFGDGTRLSIL.

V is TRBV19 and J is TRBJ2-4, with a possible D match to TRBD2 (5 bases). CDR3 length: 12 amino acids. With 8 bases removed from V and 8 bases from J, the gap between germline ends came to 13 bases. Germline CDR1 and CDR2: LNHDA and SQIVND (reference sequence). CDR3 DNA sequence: TGTGCCAGTGCGGGTGGAGGTGACATTCAGTACTTC. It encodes CASAGGGDIQYF.

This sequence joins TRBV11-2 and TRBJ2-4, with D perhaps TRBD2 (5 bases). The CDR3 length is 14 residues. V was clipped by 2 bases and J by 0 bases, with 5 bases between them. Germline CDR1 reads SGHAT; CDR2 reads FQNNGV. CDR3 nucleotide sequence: TGTGCCAGCAGCTTAACTAGAGCCAAAAACATTCAGTACTTC. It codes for CASSLTRAKNIQYF.

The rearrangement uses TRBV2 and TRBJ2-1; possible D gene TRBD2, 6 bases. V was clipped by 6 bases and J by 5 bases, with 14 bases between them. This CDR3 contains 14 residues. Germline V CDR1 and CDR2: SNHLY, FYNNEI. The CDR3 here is CASRDYLFNNEQFF. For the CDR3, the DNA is TGTGCCAGCAGGGACTACCTCTTTAACAATGAGCAGTTCTTC.

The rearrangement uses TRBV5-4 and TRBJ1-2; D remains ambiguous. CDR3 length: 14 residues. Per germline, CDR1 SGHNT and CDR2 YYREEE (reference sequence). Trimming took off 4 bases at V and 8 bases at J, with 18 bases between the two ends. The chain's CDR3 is CASSPEATSTGYTF. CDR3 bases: TGTGCCAGCAGCCCTGAGGCTACCTCTACCGGCTACACCTTC.

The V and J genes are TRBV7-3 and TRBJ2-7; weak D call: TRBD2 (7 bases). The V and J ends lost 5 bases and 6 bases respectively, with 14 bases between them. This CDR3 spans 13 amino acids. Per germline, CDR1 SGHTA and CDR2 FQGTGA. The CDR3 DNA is TGTGCCAGCAGCGGGGGGGCCCTGGGCGAGCAGTACTTC. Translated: CASSGGALGEQYF.

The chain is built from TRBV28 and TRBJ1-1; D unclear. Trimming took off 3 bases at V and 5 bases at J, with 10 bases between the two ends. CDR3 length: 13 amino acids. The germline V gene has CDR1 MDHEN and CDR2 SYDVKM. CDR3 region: CASSFPGRTEAFF. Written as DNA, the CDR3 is TGTGCCAGCAGTTTCCCGGGCCGAACTGAAGCTTTCTTT.

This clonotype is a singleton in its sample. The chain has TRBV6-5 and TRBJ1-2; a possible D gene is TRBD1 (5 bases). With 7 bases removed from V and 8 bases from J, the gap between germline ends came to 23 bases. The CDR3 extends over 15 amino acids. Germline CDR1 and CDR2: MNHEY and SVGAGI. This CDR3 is CASTPTVFGGAGYTF. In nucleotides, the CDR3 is TGTGCCAGCACTCCCACCGTCTTTGGAGGGGCGGGCTACACCTTC.

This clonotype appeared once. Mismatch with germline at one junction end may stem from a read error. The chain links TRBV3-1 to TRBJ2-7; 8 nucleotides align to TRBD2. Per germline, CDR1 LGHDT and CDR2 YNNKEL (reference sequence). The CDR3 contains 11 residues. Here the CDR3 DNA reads TGTGCCAGCAGCCCAGGGACTAGGTTGATCTTC. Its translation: CASSPGTRLIF.

CDR3 coding DNA: TGTGCCAGCAGTTACCCGGACAGTTCCTACGAGCAGTACTTC. It codes for CASSYPDSSYEQYF. The rearrangement links TRBV6-6 to TRBJ2-7; perhaps TRBD1 as D (6 bases). This CDR3 spans 14 amino acids. V gave up 2 bases and J gave up 1 base, with 9 bases separating them. Germline CDR1 reads MNHNY; CDR2 reads SVGAGI (reference sequence).

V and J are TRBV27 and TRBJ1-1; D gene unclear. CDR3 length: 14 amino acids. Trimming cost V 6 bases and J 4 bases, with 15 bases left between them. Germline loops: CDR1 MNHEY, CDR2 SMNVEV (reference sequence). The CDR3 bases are TGTGCCAGCAGAGACGACCCGGGGAGCACTGAAGCTTTCTTT. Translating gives CASRDDPGSTEAFF.

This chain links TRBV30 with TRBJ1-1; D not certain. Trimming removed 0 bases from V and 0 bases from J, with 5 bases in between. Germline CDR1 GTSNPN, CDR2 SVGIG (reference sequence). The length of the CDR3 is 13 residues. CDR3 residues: CAWSVPLNTEAFF. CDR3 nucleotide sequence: TGTGCCTGGAGTGTACCTCTGAACACTGAAGCTTTCTTT.

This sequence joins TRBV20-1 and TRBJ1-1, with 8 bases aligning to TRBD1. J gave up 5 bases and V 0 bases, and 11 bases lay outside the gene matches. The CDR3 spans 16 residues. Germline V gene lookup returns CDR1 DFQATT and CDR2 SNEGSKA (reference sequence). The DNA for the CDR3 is TGCAGTGCTAGAGATGCCGACAGGGGATCGGGGACTGAAGCTTTCTTT. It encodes CSARDADRGSGTEAFF.

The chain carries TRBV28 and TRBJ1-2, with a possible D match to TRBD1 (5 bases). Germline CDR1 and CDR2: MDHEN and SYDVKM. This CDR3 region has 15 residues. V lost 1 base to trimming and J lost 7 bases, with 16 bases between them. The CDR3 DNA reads TGTGCCAGCAGTTTATTTGACAGCCTGACCGGTGGCTACACCTTC. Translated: CASSLFDSLTGGYTF.

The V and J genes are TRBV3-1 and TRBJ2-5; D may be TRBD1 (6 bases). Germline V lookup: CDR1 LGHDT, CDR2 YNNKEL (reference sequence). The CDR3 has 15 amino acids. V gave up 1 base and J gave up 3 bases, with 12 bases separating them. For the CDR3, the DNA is TGTGCCAGCAGCCAAGGGGTCTCAGGGGAAGAGACCCAGTACTTC. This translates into CASSQGVSGEETQYF.

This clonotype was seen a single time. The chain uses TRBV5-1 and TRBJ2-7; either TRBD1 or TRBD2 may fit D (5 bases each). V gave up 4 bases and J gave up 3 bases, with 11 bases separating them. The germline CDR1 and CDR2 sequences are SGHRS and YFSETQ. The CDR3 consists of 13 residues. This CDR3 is CASSPGTIYEQYF. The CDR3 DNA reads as TGCGCCAGCAGCCCCGGGACCATCTACGAGCAGTACTTC.

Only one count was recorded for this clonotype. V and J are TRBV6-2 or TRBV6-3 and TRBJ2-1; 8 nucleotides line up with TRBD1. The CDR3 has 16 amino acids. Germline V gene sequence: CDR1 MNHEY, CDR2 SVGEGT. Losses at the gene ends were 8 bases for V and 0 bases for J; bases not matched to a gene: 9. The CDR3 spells CASCGRQGSSYNEQFF. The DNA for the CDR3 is TGTGCCAGCTGCGGCCGACAGGGGAGCTCCTACAATGAGCAGTTCTTC.

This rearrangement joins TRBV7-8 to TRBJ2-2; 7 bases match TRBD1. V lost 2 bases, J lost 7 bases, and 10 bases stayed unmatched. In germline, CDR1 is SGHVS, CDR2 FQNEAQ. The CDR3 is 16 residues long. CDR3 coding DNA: TGTGCCAGCAGCTTAACCCGCAGGGGGTCAGTCGGGGAGCTGTTTTTT. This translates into CASSLTRRGSVGELFF.

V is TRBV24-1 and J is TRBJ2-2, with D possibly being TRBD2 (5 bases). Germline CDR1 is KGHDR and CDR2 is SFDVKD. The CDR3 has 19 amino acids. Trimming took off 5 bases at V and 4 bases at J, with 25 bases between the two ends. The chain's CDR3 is CATSVWRPGLSRGTGELFF. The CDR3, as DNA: TGTGCCACCAGTGTCTGGCGTCCCGGGCTAAGCCGGGGCACCGGGGAGCTGTTTTTT.

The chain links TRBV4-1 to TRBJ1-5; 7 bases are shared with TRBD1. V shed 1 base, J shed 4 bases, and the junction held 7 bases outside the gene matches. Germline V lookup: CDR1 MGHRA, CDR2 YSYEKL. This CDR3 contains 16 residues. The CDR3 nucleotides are TGCGCCAGCAGCCAAGCAAAGACAGGGTCAAATCAGCCCCAGCATTTT. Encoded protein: CASSQAKTGSNQPQHF.

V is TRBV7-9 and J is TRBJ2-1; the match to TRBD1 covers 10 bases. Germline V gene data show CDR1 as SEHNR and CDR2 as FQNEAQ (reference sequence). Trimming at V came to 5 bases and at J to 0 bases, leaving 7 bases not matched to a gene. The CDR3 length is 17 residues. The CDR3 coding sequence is TGTGCCAGCAGCAAAAGACAGGGGGCAAGCTCCTACAATGAGCAGTTCTTC. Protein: CASSKRQGASSYNEQFF. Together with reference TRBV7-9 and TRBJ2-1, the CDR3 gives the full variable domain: DTGVSQNPRHKITKRGQNVTFRCDPISEHNRLYWYRQTLGQGPEFLTYFQNEAQLEKSRLLSDRFSAERPKGSFSTLEIQRTEQGDSAMYLCASSKRQGASSYNEQFFGPGTRLTVL.

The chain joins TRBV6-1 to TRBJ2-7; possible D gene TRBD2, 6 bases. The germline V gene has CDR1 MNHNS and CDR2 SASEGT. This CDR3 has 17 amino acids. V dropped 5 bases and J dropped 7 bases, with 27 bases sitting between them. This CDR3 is CASSKRPGLNGPGEQYV. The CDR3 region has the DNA TGTGCCAGCAGTAAACGACCGGGACTGAATGGCCCAGGGGAGCAGTACGTC.

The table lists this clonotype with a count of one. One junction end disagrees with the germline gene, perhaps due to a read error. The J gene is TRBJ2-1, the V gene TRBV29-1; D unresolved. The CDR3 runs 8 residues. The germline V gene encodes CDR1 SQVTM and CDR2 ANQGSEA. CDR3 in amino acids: CSVDSEGF. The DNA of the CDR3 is TGCAGCGTTGATTCGGAAGGCTTC.

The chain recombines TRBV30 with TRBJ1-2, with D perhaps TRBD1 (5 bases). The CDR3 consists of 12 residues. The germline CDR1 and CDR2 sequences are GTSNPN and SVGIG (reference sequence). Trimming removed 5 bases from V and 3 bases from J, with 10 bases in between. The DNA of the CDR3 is TGTGCCTGGTGGGACGGAGACTATGGCTACACCTTC. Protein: CAWWDGDYGYTF.

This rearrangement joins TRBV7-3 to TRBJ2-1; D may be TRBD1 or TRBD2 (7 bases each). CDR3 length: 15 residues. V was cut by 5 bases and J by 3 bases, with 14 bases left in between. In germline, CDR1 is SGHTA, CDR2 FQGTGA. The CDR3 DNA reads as TGTGCCAGCAGCCAGGGGGGGGCTCACTACAATGAGCAGTTCTTC. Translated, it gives CASSQGGAHYNEQFF.

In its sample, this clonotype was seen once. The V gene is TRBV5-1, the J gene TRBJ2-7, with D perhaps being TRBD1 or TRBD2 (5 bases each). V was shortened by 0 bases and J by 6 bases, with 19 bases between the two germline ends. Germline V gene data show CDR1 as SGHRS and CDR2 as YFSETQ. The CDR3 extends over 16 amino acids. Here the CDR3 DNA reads TGCGCCAGCAGCTTGGGGGACGGCGGCAGCTTCCGCGAGCAGTACGTC. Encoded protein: CASSLGDGGSFREQYV.

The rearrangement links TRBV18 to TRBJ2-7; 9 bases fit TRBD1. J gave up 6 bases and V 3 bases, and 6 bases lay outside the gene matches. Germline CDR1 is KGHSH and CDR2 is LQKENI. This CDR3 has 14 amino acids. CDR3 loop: CASSPGQGRGEQYV. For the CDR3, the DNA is TGTGCCAGCTCACCGGGACAGGGTCGTGGCGAGCAGTACGTC.

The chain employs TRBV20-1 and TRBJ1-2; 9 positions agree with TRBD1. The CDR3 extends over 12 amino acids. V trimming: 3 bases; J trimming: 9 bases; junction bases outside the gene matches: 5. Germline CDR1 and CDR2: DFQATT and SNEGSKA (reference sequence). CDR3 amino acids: CSARDRGASYTF. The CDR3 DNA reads TGCAGTGCTAGGGACAGGGGCGCAAGCTACACCTTC.

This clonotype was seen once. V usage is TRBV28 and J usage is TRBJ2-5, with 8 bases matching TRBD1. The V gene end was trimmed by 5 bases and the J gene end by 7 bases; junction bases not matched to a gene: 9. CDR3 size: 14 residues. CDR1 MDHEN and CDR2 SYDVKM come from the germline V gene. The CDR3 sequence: CASSTLDRAGTQYF. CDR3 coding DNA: TGTGCCAGCAGTACCTTGGACAGGGCCGGGACCCAGTACTTC.

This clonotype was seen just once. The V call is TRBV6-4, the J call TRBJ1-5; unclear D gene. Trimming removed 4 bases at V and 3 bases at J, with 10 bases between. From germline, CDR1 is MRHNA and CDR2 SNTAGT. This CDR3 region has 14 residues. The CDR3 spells CASSVDGLNQPQHF. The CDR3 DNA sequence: TGTGCCAGCAGTGTGGACGGACTCAATCAGCCCCAGCATTTT.